These 8 T cell receptor beta chains came from one sample sequenced in a study of T cells in Graves' hyperthyroidism and ophthalmopathy (dated by TCRdb to the late 2010s). The library was built by means of multiplex PCR. TCRdb names Illumina HiSeq 2000 as the instrument used. Amplification of TCR beta CDR3 regions was carried out from RNA transcripts. A first-round RT-PCR of the TCR CDR3 used the HTBI primer set with the Qiagen OneStep RT-PCR kit. In-frame beta chains were kept once TCRdb had trimmed the public reads at Q25 with fastp and called clones with MiXCR. Records with the same CDR3 protein are collapsed into one entry carrying the most frequent genes and DNA. The sample table shows around 350,000 distinct CDR3 sequences, and about 14% are seen once. Of the sample, about 19% is held by the ten largest clones. The sample comprised blood. These receptors were collected from a woman aged 25 to 39 with Graves' ophthalmopathy.

This clonotype has a count of ten or more. The rearrangement links TRBV12-3 or TRBV12-4 to TRBJ1-2; 10 bases are a match to TRBD1. This CDR3 has 13 residues. Germline trimming cut 7 bases from V and 8 bases from J; bases unmatched to any gene: 7. Here the CDR3 DNA reads TGTGCCAGCACCTGGGGGACAGGGGACGGCTACACCTTC. It translates to CASTWGTGDGYTF.

Details on this clonotype: Sequence at one end of the junction differs from germline and may be a read error. The chain employs TRBV20-1 and TRBJ2-1; TRBD2 matches 12 bases. The CDR3 spans 15 residues. The germline CDR1 and CDR2 sequences are DFQATT and SNEGSKA (reference sequence). As DNA, the CDR3 is TGCAGTGCCAGAGGACTAGCGGGGTTCTCCAATGAGCAGTTCTTC. Residues: CSARGLAGFSNEQFF.

This clonotype occurred many times. This chain uses TRBV20-1 with TRBJ1-2; D unclear. V lost 6 bases to trimming and J lost 4 bases, with 9 bases between them. From germline, CDR1 is DFQATT and CDR2 SNEGSKA (reference sequence). The CDR3 runs 11 residues. CDR3 region: CSAKNLYGYTF. The CDR3 region has the DNA TGCAGTGCCAAAAACCTCTATGGCTACACCTTC.

This clonotype was seen a single time. The chain's CDR3 is CASSLRQGLDEQYF. CDR3 nucleotide sequence: TGTGCCAGCAGTTTAAGGCAGGGGTTGGACGAGCAGTACTTC. The V and J genes are TRBV12-3 or TRBV12-4 and TRBJ2-7, with D tentatively TRBD1 (6 bases). The CDR3 covers 14 residues. V lost 2 bases and J 5 bases, leaving 13 bases between the germline ends.

This clonotype was seen at least ten times. J is TRBJ1-1 and V is TRBV30; TRBD1 might be the D (5 bases). V was clipped by 0 bases and J by 8 bases, with 10 bases between them. The germline gives CDR1 GTSNPN, CDR2 SVGIG (reference sequence). CDR3 size: 12 residues. CDR3 sequence: CAWSVRAVEAFF. DNA for the CDR3: TGTGCCTGGAGTGTCAGGGCCGTCGAAGCTTTCTTT.

At least ten counts were recorded for this clonotype. The chain employs TRBV20-1 and TRBJ2-5; D might be TRBD1 or TRBD2, each matching 5 bases. CDR1 DFQATT and CDR2 SNEGSKA come from the germline V gene (reference sequence). The CDR3 is made up of 14 amino acids. Trimming took off 6 bases at V and 3 bases at J, with 17 bases between the two ends. The CDR3 spells CSARDPSIEETQYF. DNA of the CDR3: TGCAGTGCACGGGACCCTAGCATCGAAGAGACCCAGTACTTC.

This clonotype was recorded many times. The V and J genes are TRBV20-1 and TRBJ2-3; unclear D gene. The germline gives CDR1 DFQATT, CDR2 SNEGSKA (reference sequence). Trimming removed 0 bases at V and 1 base at J, with 8 bases between. The CDR3 contains 14 residues. CDR3 DNA sequence: TGCAGTGCTAGAGATAGTGGGGGCACAGATACGCAGTATTTT. It encodes CSARDSGGTDTQYF.

V usage is TRBV15 and J usage is TRBJ2-1; D gene ambiguous. There are 18 residues in the CDR3. V lost 0 bases, J lost 0 bases, and 15 bases lay in between. Germline CDR1 is LNHNV and CDR2 is YYDKDF (reference sequence). CDR3 sequence: CATSRETSPWSSYNEQFF. CDR3 DNA sequence: TGTGCCACCAGCAGAGAGACCTCCCCTTGGAGCTCCTACAATGAGCAGTTCTTC. Looking up the rest from reference TRBV15 and TRBJ2-1 gives the full variable domain: DAMVIQNPRYQVTQFGKPVTLSCSQTLNHNVMYWYQQKSSQAPKLLFHYYDKDFNNEADTPDNFQSRRPNTSFCFLDIRSPGLGDTAMYLCATSRETSPWSSYNEQFFGPGTRLTVL.